This TCR beta chain was captured by sequencing in a study of OX40 agonist ivuxolimab in advanced cancers. Study-level background: The patients received agonistic anti-OX40 (CD134) antibody ivuxolimab.

TCRdb's copy holds only in-frame clones and misses some; the assay was immunoSEQ multiplex PCR. The repertoire holds tens of thousands of clones, with approximately 90% as singletons. Study results and limitations: Low normalized T-cell clonal expansion also characterized some of the nonresponders. Both blood CD4+ and CD8+ T cells showed clonal growth by week 6 at 0.1 to 3.0 mg/kg.

Notes on this clone: Antigen unknown.

The clonotype was recovered from an adult with an advanced solid tumor such as melanoma, head and neck, liver or kidney cancer. The sample consisted of CD4+ or CD8+ T cells sorted from blood, taken in a trial of the OX40 agonist ivuxolimab.

CDR3 sequence (DNA): TGTGCCAGTAGTATAGGAATAAGCAATCAGCCCCAGCATTTT. It is translated as CASSIGISNQPQHF. This rearrangement joins TRBV19 to TRBJ1-5; D is unresolved. Germline V gives CDR1 LNHDA, CDR2 SQIVND (reference sequence). This CDR3 is built from 14 residues. V gave up 1 base and J gave up 1 base, with 5 bases separating them.